The present entry profiles one T cell receptor beta chain with its context. Antigen unknown. The sample is drawn from a study of PD-1 blockade in classical Hodgkin lymphoma. Overall study results and limits: Repertoire differences have undefined causes, possibly disease activity or prior therapy. A reduction in baseline TCR diversity was reportedly seen in newly diagnosed patients relative to healthy donors.

Described time point: newly diagnosed, previously untreated cHL patient sample. Isolated CD8+ T cells were derived from thawed PBMCs through magnetic negative selection. The authors compared against newly diagnosed, untreated classical Hodgkin lymphoma PBMCs. Libraries were prepared by immunoSEQ multiplex PCR; TCRdb keeps only in-frame clonotypes and omits some of them. This sample has approximately 9,000 clones, with about 91% found just once. This clonotype was obtained from a human donor with classical Hodgkin lymphoma. The sample taken for sequencing was CD8+ T cells from blood.

The CDR3 DNA is TGCGCCAGCAGCCAAGATCGAGGCAGCAACACTGAAGCTTTCTTT. The encoded protein is CASSQDRGSNTEAFF. The V and J genes are TRBV4-1 and TRBJ1-1; D call uncertain. The CDR3 is made up of 15 amino acids. Trimming took off 0 bases at V and 2 bases at J, with 10 bases between the two ends. Germline V gives CDR1 MGHRA, CDR2 YSYEKL.